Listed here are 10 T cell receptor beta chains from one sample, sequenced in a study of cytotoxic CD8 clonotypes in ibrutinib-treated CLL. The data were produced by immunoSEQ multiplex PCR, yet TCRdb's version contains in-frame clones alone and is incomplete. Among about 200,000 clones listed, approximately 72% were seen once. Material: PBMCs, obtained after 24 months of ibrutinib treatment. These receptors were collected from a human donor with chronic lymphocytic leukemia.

CDR3 in DNA: TGTGCCAGCTCCCAGGGACAGGGAAATGAAAAACTGTTTTTT. Protein: CASSQGQGNEKLFF. This chain connects TRBV18 to TRBJ1-4; TRBD1 aligns across 9 bases. The CDR3 length is 14 residues. CDR1 KGHSH and CDR2 LQKENI come from the germline V gene. Trimming removed 6 bases from V and 5 bases from J; junction bases left unmatched: 4.

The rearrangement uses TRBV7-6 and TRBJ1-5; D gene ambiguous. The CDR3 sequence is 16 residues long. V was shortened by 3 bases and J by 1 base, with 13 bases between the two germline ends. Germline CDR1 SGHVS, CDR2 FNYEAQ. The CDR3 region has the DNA TGTGCCAGCAGCTTGCACGCGAGGATGAGCAATCAGCCCCAGCATTTT. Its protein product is CASSLHARMSNQPQHF.

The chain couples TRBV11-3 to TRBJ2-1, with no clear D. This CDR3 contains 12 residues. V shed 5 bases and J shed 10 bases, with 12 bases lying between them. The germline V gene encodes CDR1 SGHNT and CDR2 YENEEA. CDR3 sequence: CASSTRQREQFF. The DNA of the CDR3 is TGTGCCAGCAGCACTCGACAACGAGAGCAGTTCTTC.

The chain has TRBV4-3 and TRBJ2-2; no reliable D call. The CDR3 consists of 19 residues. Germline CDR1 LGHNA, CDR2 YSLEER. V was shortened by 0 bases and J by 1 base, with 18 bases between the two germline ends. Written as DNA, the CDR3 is TGCGCCAGCAGCCAAGATGGGCTATTCCGACGTCTGAACACCGGGGAGCTGTTTTTT. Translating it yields CASSQDGLFRRLNTGELFF.

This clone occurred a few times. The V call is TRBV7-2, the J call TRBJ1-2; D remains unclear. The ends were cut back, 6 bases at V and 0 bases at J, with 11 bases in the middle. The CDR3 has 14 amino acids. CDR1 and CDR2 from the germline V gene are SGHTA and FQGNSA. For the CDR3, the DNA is TGTGCCAGCAGAGCGTCAGTAACTAACTATGGCTACACCTTC. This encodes CASRASVTNYGYTF. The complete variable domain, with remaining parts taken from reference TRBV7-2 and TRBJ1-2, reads GAGVSQSPSNKVTEKGKDVELRCDPISGHTALYWYRQSLGQGLEFLIYFQGNSAPDKSGLPSDRFSAERTGGSVSTLTIQRTQQEDSAVYLCASRASVTNYGYTFGSGTRLTVV.

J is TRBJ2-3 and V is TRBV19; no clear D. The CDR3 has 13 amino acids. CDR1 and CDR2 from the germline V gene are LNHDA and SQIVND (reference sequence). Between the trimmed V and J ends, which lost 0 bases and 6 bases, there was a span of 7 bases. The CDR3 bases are TGTGCCAGTAGTATAGAAGTGTGGGATACGCAGTATTTT. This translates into CASSIEVWDTQYF.

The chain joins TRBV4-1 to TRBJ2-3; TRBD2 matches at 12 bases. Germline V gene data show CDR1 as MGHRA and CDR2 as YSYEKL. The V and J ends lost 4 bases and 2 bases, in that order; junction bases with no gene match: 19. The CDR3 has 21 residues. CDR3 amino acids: CASSPGLAGSIKNSYTDTQYF. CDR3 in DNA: TGCGCCAGCAGCCCCGGACTAGCGGGATCTATCAAAAACTCCTACACAGATACGCAGTATTTT.

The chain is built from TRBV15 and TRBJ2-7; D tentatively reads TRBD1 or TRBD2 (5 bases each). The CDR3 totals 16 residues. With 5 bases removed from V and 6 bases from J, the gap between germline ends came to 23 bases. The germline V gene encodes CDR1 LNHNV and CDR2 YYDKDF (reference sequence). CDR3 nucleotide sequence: TGTGCCACCAGCGCCTTTCTTGCAGGGAGTAAAAGCGAGCAGTACTTC. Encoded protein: CATSAFLAGSKSEQYF.

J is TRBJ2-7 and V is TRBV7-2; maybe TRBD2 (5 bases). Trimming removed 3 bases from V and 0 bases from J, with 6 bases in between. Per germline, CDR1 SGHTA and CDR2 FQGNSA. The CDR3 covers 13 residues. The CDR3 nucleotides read TGTGCCAGCAGCTTCGGGGACTCCTACGAGCAGTACTTC. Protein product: CASSFGDSYEQYF. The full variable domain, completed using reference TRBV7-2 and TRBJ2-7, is GAGVSQSPSNKVTEKGKDVELRCDPISGHTALYWYRQSLGQGLEFLIYFQGNSAPDKSGLPSDRFSAERTGGSVSTLTIQRTQQEDSAVYLCASSFGDSYEQYFGPGTRLTVT.

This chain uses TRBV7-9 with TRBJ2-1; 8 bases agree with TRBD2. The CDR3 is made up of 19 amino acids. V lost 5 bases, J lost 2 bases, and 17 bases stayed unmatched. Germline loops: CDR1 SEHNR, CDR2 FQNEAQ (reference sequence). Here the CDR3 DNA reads TGTGCCAGCAGCCCCGGTGGTAGCGGGACCAACCCTACCTACAATGAGCAGTTCTTC. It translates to CASSPGGSGTNPTYNEQFF.